The 27 T cell receptor beta chains listed next were all sequenced from one sample in a study of human T cells and chemical hapten exposure. Via MiXCR, TCRdb re-called the RACE reads, giving one row per CDR3 protein. The repertoire holds 95,000 to 150,000 distinct CDR3 sequences, approximately 10% seen once, with roughly 2.3% in the top ten. As to time point: patch test 3, about 24 weeks after DPC sensitization. Treatment: therapeutic diphenylcyclopropenone sensitization with weekly scalp DPC. The sequenced sample was whole blood, obtained in connection with sensitization to the hapten diphenylcyclopropenone (DPC). Receptors were obtained from a woman between 50 and 59 years old with alopecia areata. Some clones in this sample may be carry-over from other donors' samples.

The chain carries TRBV12-3 or TRBV12-4 and TRBJ2-1; D may be TRBD1 (6 bases). V was trimmed by 4 bases and J by 10 bases, leaving 14 bases between them. The CDR3 has 13 amino acids. The CDR3 sequence: CASSSGTPPEQFF. The CDR3 region has the DNA TGTGCCAGCAGTTCAGGGACACCGCCCGAGCAGTTCTTC.

The V call is TRBV20-1, the J call TRBJ2-7; 10 nucleotides line up with TRBD2. The CDR3 is made up of 16 amino acids. Germline CDR1 reads DFQATT; CDR2 reads SNEGSKA (reference sequence). J gave up 0 bases and V 0 bases, and 5 bases lay outside the gene matches. CDR3 protein: CSARDTTSGYSYEQYF. The DNA of the CDR3 is TGCAGTGCTAGAGATACGACTAGCGGGTACTCCTACGAGCAGTACTTC.

This clonotype was counted only a few times. V is TRBV7-3 and J is TRBJ2-3; the D gene could be TRBD1 or TRBD2 (6 bases each). Germline assignment: CDR1 SGHTA and CDR2 FQGTGA. The CDR3 is 19 residues long. Between the trimmed V and J ends, which lost 5 bases and 3 bases, there was a span of 27 bases. The CDR3 region is CASSPRGRGHTFGTDTQYF. In DNA form, the CDR3 reads TGTGCCAGCAGCCCCCGGGGACGGGGGCACACCTTCGGGACAGATACGCAGTATTTT.

The rearrangement uses TRBV10-3 and TRBJ2-6; D possibly uses TRBD1 or TRBD2 (5 bases each). Trimming removed 11 bases from V and 0 bases from J, with 14 bases in between. CDR1 ENHRY and CDR2 SYGVKD come from the germline V gene. CDR3 length: 15 residues. CDR3 amino acids: CASRDGRSGANVLTF. CDR3 sequence (DNA): TGTGCCTCCCGGGACGGCCGCTCTGGGGCCAACGTCCTGACTTTC.

This clonotype was seen repeatedly, ten times or more. The chain couples TRBV12-3 or TRBV12-4 to TRBJ2-5, with D possibly being TRBD2 (7 bases). Between the trimmed V and J ends, which lost 6 bases and 5 bases, there was a span of 19 bases. The CDR3 spans 15 residues. The DNA for the CDR3 is TGTGCCAGCAGCTTCGGTGGGGGGGGGCTGGAGACCCAGTACTTC. Protein product: CASSFGGGGLETQYF.

This clonotype has a count of ten or more. The chain has TRBV20-1 and TRBJ1-1; 7 nucleotides match TRBD1. Looked up from germline, CDR1 is DFQATT and CDR2 is SNEGSKA (reference sequence). The CDR3 totals 14 residues. The ends lost 0 bases at V and 6 bases at J; junction bases unmatched: 7. The CDR3 sequence: CSARDDRVAAEAFF. The CDR3 bases are TGCAGTGCTAGAGATGACAGGGTCGCGGCTGAAGCTTTCTTT.

About this clonotype itself: One base away lies a much larger clone, so this may be a sequencing read error. The rearrangement uses TRBV9 and TRBJ2-7; tentatively, D is TRBD1 (7 bases). V was cut by 0 bases and J by 3 bases, with 13 bases left in between. The CDR3 spans 15 residues. The germline CDR1 and CDR2 sequences are SGDLS and YYNGEE. Here the CDR3 DNA reads TGTGCCAGCAGCGTAGGTCAGGGGGGTCACTACGAGCAGTACTTC. Its translation is CASSVGQGGHYEQYF. The full variable domain, in which reference TRBV9 and TRBJ2-7 provide the parts outside the CDR3, is DSGVTQTPKHLITATGQRVTLRCSPRSGDLSVYWYQQSLDQGLQFLIQYYNGEERAKGNILERFSAQQFPDLHSELNLSSLELGDSALYFCASSVGQGGHYEQYFGPGTRLTVT.

The J gene is TRBJ1-5, the V gene TRBV12-3 or TRBV12-4; tentative D call: TRBD1 (5 bases). The ends were cut back, 2 bases at V and 1 base at J, with 9 bases in the middle. The CDR3 length is 15 residues. CDR3 coding DNA: TGTGCCAGCAGTTTAAGTGGGGCAAGCAATCAGCCCCAGCATTTT. Its protein is CASSLSGASNQPQHF.

This clonotype was observed many times. This chain connects TRBV25-1 to TRBJ2-7; D uncertain. The V and J ends lost 5 bases and 7 bases respectively, with 6 bases between them. The CDR3 is 10 residues long. Germline V CDR1 and CDR2: MGHDK, SYGVNS. CDR3 protein: CASSRQEQYF. CDR3 in DNA: TGTGCCAGCAGTAGGCAGGAGCAGTACTTC.

At least ten counts were recorded for this clonotype. V gene TRBV6-5 combines with J gene TRBJ2-5; 14 bases line up with TRBD2. V was clipped by 6 bases and J by 5 bases; unmatched bases: 11. The CDR3 consists of 17 residues. Looked up from germline, CDR1 is MNHEY and CDR2 is SVGAGI. DNA of the CDR3: TGTGCCAGCAGCTTTAACCCGGGACTAGCGGGGGTTGAGACCCAGTACTTC. Translated: CASSFNPGLAGVETQYF.

This clonotype occurred a few times. The chain joins TRBV5-1 to TRBJ2-5; 7 bases map to TRBD1. V lost 0 bases to trimming and J lost 1 base; unmatched junction nucleotides: 3. This CDR3 has 15 residues. Germline values: CDR1 SGHRS, CDR2 YFSETQ. CDR3: CASSLAAGGQETQYF. As DNA, the CDR3 is TGCGCCAGCAGCTTGGCAGCAGGGGGCCAAGAGACCCAGTACTTC.

At least ten counts were recorded for this clonotype. J is TRBJ1-3 and V is TRBV7-2; D possibly corresponds to TRBD1 (5 bases). The germline gives CDR1 SGHTA, CDR2 FQGNSA. The CDR3 is 16 residues long. V was trimmed by 5 bases and J by 2 bases, leaving 16 bases between them. The CDR3 DNA follows: TGTGCCAGCAGCCCTGTAGCCGGGACGGCTGGAAACACCATATATTTT. Translated: CASSPVAGTAGNTIYF. Looking up the rest from reference TRBV7-2 and TRBJ1-3 gives the full variable domain: GAGVSQSPSNKVTEKGKDVELRCDPISGHTALYWYRQSLGQGLEFLIYFQGNSAPDKSGLPSDRFSAERTGGSVSTLTIQRTQQEDSAVYLCASSPVAGTAGNTIYFGEGSWLTVV.

This clonotype was observed a handful of times. This chain links TRBV6-9 with TRBJ1-5; TRBD1 is a possible D gene (5 bases). CDR3 length equals 16 residues. Trimming took 3 bases from V and 1 from J, leaving 13 bases between them. Germline CDR1 and CDR2: MNHGY and SVAAGI. The CDR3 reads CASSYPWGASNQPQHF. The CDR3 nucleotides are TGTGCCAGCAGTTACCCGTGGGGCGCCAGCAATCAGCCCCAGCATTTT.

The V and J genes are TRBV4-1 and TRBJ2-1; perhaps TRBD2 as D (5 bases). The V gene lost 3 bases and the J gene lost 12 bases, with 12 bases spanning the gap. The CDR3 has 12 residues. Germline V gives CDR1 MGHRA, CDR2 YSYEKL. CDR3 sequence (DNA): TGCGCCAGCAGCCAGGCTAGCTCGCGGCAGTTCTTC. Its translation: CASSQASSRQFF.

The genes are TRBV9 and TRBJ1-2; D is undetermined. Germline loops: CDR1 SGDLS, CDR2 YYNGEE. The CDR3 is 12 amino acids. The V end lost 4 bases, the J end lost 8 bases, and 12 bases lay between the germline ends. CDR3 nucleotides: TGTGCCAGCAGCTCTCCTCAGGACGGCTACACCTTC. Translated, it gives CASSSPQDGYTF.

This clonotype was seen a handful of times. The V call is TRBV12-3 or TRBV12-4, the J call TRBJ2-2, with D possibly being TRBD1 or TRBD2 (5 bases each). Trimming removed 3 bases from V and 1 base from J, with 12 bases in between. This CDR3 has 16 residues. CDR3 DNA: TGTGCCAGCAGTTTCAGGGACCACCGGAACACCGGGGAGCTGTTTTTT. Its translation is CASSFRDHRNTGELFF.

Comments on this clonotype: A single base separates this from a much larger clone, so it may be a read error. The rearrangement uses TRBV3-1 and TRBJ2-3; unclear D gene. The CDR3 runs 12 residues. V lost 5 bases to trimming and J lost 8 bases, with 11 bases between them. Looked up from germline, CDR1 is LGHDT and CDR2 is YNNKEL (reference sequence). CDR3 sequence reads: CASSTRTGTQYF. The CDR3 DNA reads TGTGCCAGCAGCACCCGGACGGGTACGCAGTATTTT.

This clonotype was counted at least ten times. The V gene is TRBV12-3 or TRBV12-4, the J gene TRBJ2-2, with D unclear. The CDR3 totals 13 residues. V was shortened by 5 bases and J by 2 bases, with 6 bases between the two germline ends. CDR3 region: CASSPVNTGELFF. In DNA form, the CDR3 reads TGTGCCAGCAGTCCTGTTAACACCGGGGAGCTGTTTTTT.

The count of this clonotype is one. The V call is TRBV7-2, the J call TRBJ1-6; TRBD1 matches at 7 bases. Trimming cost V 3 bases and J 10 bases; bases outside gene matches: 12. The CDR3 covers 16 residues. Germline V lookup: CDR1 SGHTA, CDR2 FQGNSA. In DNA, the CDR3 is TGTGCCAGCAGCTTGACTACAGGGGACGAAGGGTCACCCCTCCACTTT. It yields the protein CASSLTTGDEGSPLHF. Complete variable domain (other parts from reference TRBV7-2 and TRBJ1-6): GAGVSQSPSNKVTEKGKDVELRCDPISGHTALYWYRQSLGQGLEFLIYFQGNSAPDKSGLPSDRFSAERTGGSVSTLTIQRTQQEDSAVYLCASSLTTGDEGSPLHFGNGTRLTVT.

This clonotype was seen only a few times. The CDR3 loop reads CASSVGGFDSPLHF. The CDR3 DNA reads TGTGCCAGCAGCGTAGGGGGGTTCGATTCACCCCTCCACTTT. V gene TRBV9 combines with J gene TRBJ1-6; a possible D gene is TRBD1 (5 bases). Germline lookup yields CDR1 SGDLS and CDR2 YYNGEE. The V end lost 0 bases, the J end lost 8 bases, and 9 bases lay between the germline ends. The CDR3 extends over 14 amino acids.

At least ten counts were recorded for this clonotype. The chain uses TRBV3-1 and TRBJ2-2; 7 nucleotides align to TRBD1. CDR3 length: 15 residues. Germline V lookup: CDR1 LGHDT, CDR2 YNNKEL (reference sequence). V dropped 5 bases and J dropped 1; count of bases not matched to a gene: 4. CDR3 protein: CASSSRDRNTGELFF. The CDR3 coding sequence is TGTGCCAGCAGCTCCCGGGACAGGAACACCGGGGAGCTGTTTTTT.

This clonotype was picked up a small number of times. CDR3 bases: TGTGCCAGCAGTGTGGGGGGCATCCTGCTTACTGAAGCTTTCTTT. Encoded protein: CASSVGGILLTEAFF. The J gene is TRBJ1-1, the V gene TRBV2, with a possible D match to TRBD1 (6 bases). Trimming cost V 4 bases and J 5 bases, with 17 bases left between them. Per germline, CDR1 SNHLY and CDR2 FYNNEI. The CDR3 is 15 residues long.

This clonotype was picked up a small number of times. V usage is TRBV5-4 and J usage is TRBJ2-7; perhaps TRBD2 as D (6 bases). The V end lost 4 bases, the J end lost 3 bases, and 14 bases lay between the germline ends. The germline V gene has CDR1 SGHNT and CDR2 YYREEE (reference sequence). The CDR3 has 14 amino acids. The CDR3 DNA reads TGTGCCAGCAGCGTTCAAGGGAGGAGCTACGAGCAGTACTTC. This translates into CASSVQGRSYEQYF.

This chain uses TRBV20-1 with TRBJ2-7; 7 bases agree with TRBD1. CDR1 and CDR2 (germline): DFQATT, SNEGSKA (reference sequence). Trimming cost V 3 bases and J 4 bases; bases outside gene matches: 9. The CDR3 contains 14 residues. CDR3 residues: CSARGRGRRYEQYF. CDR3 DNA sequence: TGCAGTGCTAGGGGTAGGGGGCGACGGTACGAGCAGTACTTC.

In this sample, this clonotype turned up a few times. This rearrangement joins TRBV28 to TRBJ2-7; D unclear. Trimming pared 5 bases from V and 2 bases from J, leaving 13 bases between. The germline V gene encodes CDR1 MDHEN and CDR2 SYDVKM. The CDR3 has 14 amino acids. The CDR3 DNA reads TGTGCCAGCAGTGCCCGGACGGCCCCCTACGAGCAGTACTTC. Protein product: CASSARTAPYEQYF.

This clonotype was picked up a small number of times. This sequence joins TRBV28 and TRBJ1-5; weak D call: TRBD1 (5 bases). The CDR3 runs to 14 residues. The V end lost 5 bases, the J end lost 2 bases, and 10 bases lay between the germline ends. Germline V lookup: CDR1 MDHEN, CDR2 SYDVKM. The CDR3 DNA is TGTGCCAGCAGTGCGGGACGGCGCAATCAGCCCCAGCATTTT. Its protein product is CASSAGRRNQPQHF. The variable domain in full, with the rest retrieved from reference TRBV28 and TRBJ1-5, is DVKVTQSSRYLVKRTGEKVFLECVQDMDHENMFWYRQDPGLGLRLIYFSYDVKMKEKGDIPEGYSVSREKKERFSLILESASTNQTSMYLCASSAGRRNQPQHFGDGTRLSIL.

This clonotype was detected a few times. In DNA, the CDR3 is TGTGCCAGCAGTGAGAGGGACAGGGGTCCGGGGAGAGACAATGAGCAGTTCTTC. Its translation is CASSERDRGPGRDNEQFF. The V and J genes are TRBV6-1 and TRBJ2-1; 10 nucleotides line up with TRBD1. Germline assignment: CDR1 MNHNS and CDR2 SASEGT. V was pared by 3 bases and J by 5 bases, with 13 bases of the junction left unmatched. The CDR3 is 18 amino acids.